Listed here are 12 T cell receptor beta chains from one sample, sequenced in a study of Graves' ophthalmopathy and Graves' hyperthyroidism. The authors amplified TCR beta CDR3 regions from RNA transcripts. Following a first-round RT-PCR that used HTBI primers, a second-round multiplex PCR was carried out. TCRdb redid the calling of the multiplex PCR reads with MiXCR, one entry per CDR3 protein. Here the sample spans around 520,000 distinct CDR3 sequences, under 40% being singletons. What was sequenced was peripheral blood or thyroid tissue (not recorded which). The receptors stem from an adult man with Graves' hyperthyroidism.

On this clonotype itself: Compared with germline, one end of the junction differs, possibly owing to a read error. The rearrangement links TRBV7-7 to TRBJ2-5; 8 nucleotides align to TRBD1. The CDR3 runs 13 residues. CDR1 is SSHAT, CDR2 FNYEAQ, per germline (reference sequence). This CDR3 reads CASSSRGLETQYF. The CDR3 DNA is TGTGCTAGCAGCTCCAGGGGGCTGGAGACCCAGTACTTC.

The chain couples TRBV7-9 to TRBJ2-1; the match to TRBD2 covers 9 bases. CDR1 and CDR2 (germline): SEHNR, FQNEAQ (reference sequence). This CDR3 region has 15 residues. The J segment lost 9 bases and the V segment lost 2 bases, leaving 8 bases of the junction unmatched. Here the CDR3 DNA reads TGTGCCAGCAGCTTATTCGCGGGAGGGGGGAGTGAGCAGTTCTTC. The encoded protein is CASSLFAGGGSEQFF. Looking up the rest from reference TRBV7-9 and TRBJ2-1 gives the full variable domain: DTGVSQNPRHKITKRGQNVTFRCDPISEHNRLYWYRQTLGQGPEFLTYFQNEAQLEKSRLLSDRFSAERPKGSFSTLEIQRTEQGDSAMYLCASSLFAGGGSEQFFGPGTRLTVL.

The chain is built from TRBV24-1 and TRBJ2-5; 9 bases align to TRBD2. The end of the DNA aligns better with TRBJ2-1, so the J call may be wrong. The CDR3 totals 15 residues. The germline CDR1 and CDR2 sequences are KGHDR and SFDVKD. CDR3 residues: CATSTAGGPADEQFF. CDR3 nucleotides: TGTGCCACCAGTACAGCGGGGGGTCCTGCGGATGAGCAGTTCTTC.

The J gene is TRBJ2-5, the V gene TRBV20-1, with 9 bases identical to TRBD2. The CDR3 covers 13 residues. Germline-derived CDR1 and CDR2 are DFQATT and SNEGSKA (reference sequence). Losses at the gene ends were 6 bases for V and 5 bases for J; bases not matched to a gene: 7. This CDR3 is CSARGLAVETQYF. In DNA, the CDR3 is TGCAGTGCAAGGGGACTAGCAGTTGAGACCCAGTACTTC.

CDR3 residues: CATSDSRPDKYF. CDR3 coding DNA: TGTGCCACCAGTGATTCAAGGCCCGACAAGTATTTT. The chain has TRBV24-1 and TRBJ2-3; D is unresolved. The CDR3 spans 12 residues. Trimming removed 2 bases at V and 13 bases at J, with 12 bases between. CDR1 KGHDR and CDR2 SFDVKD come from the germline V gene.

This clonotype was detected ten times or more. The rearrangement uses TRBV25-1 and TRBJ1-1, with D possibly TRBD1 on 5 matching bases. The CDR3 has 15 amino acids. V was trimmed by 6 bases and J by 7 bases, leaving 21 bases between them. CDR1 MGHDK and CDR2 SYGVNS come from the germline V gene. The CDR3: CASRASDNSDHEAFF. For the CDR3, the DNA is TGTGCCAGCAGGGCATCGGACAATTCGGACCATGAAGCTTTCTTT. The whole variable domain, filled in from reference TRBV25-1 and TRBJ1-1, reads EADIYQTPRYLVIGTGKKITLECSQTMGHDKMYWYQQDPGMELHLIHYSYGVNSTEKGDLSSESTVSRIRTEHFPLTLESARPSHTSQYLCASRASDNSDHEAFFGQGTRLTVV.

This clonotype was observed many times. The chain combines TRBV12-3 or TRBV12-4 with TRBJ1-5, with D unclear. The CDR3 contains 14 residues. Trimming shortened V by 7 bases and J by 3 bases, and 13 bases separated the two germline ends. The CDR3 reads CASNHGRPNQPQHF. CDR3 nucleotides: TGTGCCAGCAATCACGGACGGCCCAATCAGCCCCAGCATTTT.

The chain recombines TRBV29-1 with TRBJ2-7; weak D call: TRBD1 (6 bases). The CDR3 length is 13 residues. V was cut by 8 bases and J by 2 bases, with 16 bases left in between. CDR1 SQVTM and CDR2 ANQGSEA come from the germline V gene. This CDR3 is CSLVPGQTYEQYF. The CDR3, as DNA: TGCAGCTTGGTACCTGGACAGACCTACGAGCAGTACTTC.

This clonotype was seen at least ten times. The chain carries TRBV9 and TRBJ2-7, with TRBD2 matching over 8 bases. This CDR3 spans 14 amino acids. Germline assignment: CDR1 SGDLS and CDR2 YYNGEE. V shed 7 bases and J 3 bases; nucleotides not matched to a gene: 9. CDR3 sequence: CASSPGGTSYEQYF. The CDR3 coding sequence is TGTGCCAGCTCCCCCGGCGGGACTAGCTACGAGCAGTACTTC.

The chain couples TRBV20-1 to TRBJ1-5; D unresolved. Germline V gene lookup returns CDR1 DFQATT and CDR2 SNEGSKA (reference sequence). The germline V and J ends were trimmed by 4 bases and 11 bases, with 21 bases remaining between them. CDR3 length equals 14 residues. CDR3 nucleotide sequence: TGCAGTGCTAAAACGGGCCAGGTCCAAGAGACCCAGCATTTT. Translation: CSAKTGQVQETQHF.

This clonotype was recorded only once. The junction departs from germline at one end; a sequencing error may be responsible. V gene TRBV6-1 combines with J gene TRBJ1-2; unclear D gene. CDR1 and CDR2 (germline): MNHNS, SASEGT. The CDR3 loop spans 12 amino acids. In DNA form, the CDR3 reads TGTGCCAGCAGGGGATCTAACTATGGCTGCACCTTC. This encodes CASRGSNYGCTF.

The CDR3 sequence: CASSVDGGNGYTF. CDR3 DNA sequence: TGTGCCAGCAGCGTAGATGGAGGGAATGGCTACACCTTC. The V and J genes are TRBV9 and TRBJ1-2; D is unresolved. The CDR3 length is 13 residues. Looked up from germline, CDR1 is SGDLS and CDR2 is YYNGEE. With 0 bases removed from V and 6 bases from J, the gap between germline ends came to 9 bases.